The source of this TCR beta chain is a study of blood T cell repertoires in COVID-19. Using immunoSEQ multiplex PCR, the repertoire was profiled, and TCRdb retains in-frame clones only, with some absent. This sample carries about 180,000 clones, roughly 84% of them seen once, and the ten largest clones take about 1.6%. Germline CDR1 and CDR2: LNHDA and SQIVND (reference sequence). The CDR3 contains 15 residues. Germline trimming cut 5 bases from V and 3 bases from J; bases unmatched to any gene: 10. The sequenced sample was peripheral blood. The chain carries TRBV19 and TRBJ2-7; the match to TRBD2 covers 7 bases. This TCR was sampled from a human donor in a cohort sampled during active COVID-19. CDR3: CASSPGGGNYYEQYF. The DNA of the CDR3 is TGTGCCAGTAGTCCGGGAGGAGGGAACTACTACGAGCAGTACTTC.